This is a list of T cell receptor beta chains from one sample in a study of blood T cell repertoires in COVID-19. The assay was immunoSEQ multiplex PCR, and TCRdb's table has in-frame clones only and misses some. Among roughly 250,000 clones listed, around 89% were seen once. Sequenced: PBMCs or T cells enriched from blood (not recorded which). The receptors shown here come from a woman between 18 and 29 years old who had recovered from COVID-19. Each CDR3 is given with its conserved first and last residue. A D gene is named only where the DNA matches it firmly. The size entry is marked missing in some rows and otherwise reads once, few, many or a size class.

DNA,CDR3,size,D,J,V
TGTGCCAGCATAGAGGGTACTGGCAGCTCCTATGGCTACACCTTC,CASIEGTGSSYGYTF,NA,NA,TRBJ1-2,TRBV6-5
TGTGCCAGCAGCTCGGGACAGAACACTGAAGCTTTCTTT,CASSSGQNTEAFF,NA,NA,TRBJ1-1,TRBV5-4
TGTGCCACCAGTGATTTGACAGTGAGATATGGCTACACCTTC,CATSDLTVRYGYTF,NA,NA,TRBJ1-2,TRBV24-1
TGTGCCAGTGTCCAGGTACATAGCAATCAGCCCCAGCATTTT,CASVQVHSNQPQHF,once,NA,TRBJ1-5,TRBV19
TGTGCCAGCTCACTAACCCCCGGGGGGCTAGGAACTGAAGCTTTCTTT,CASSLTPGGLGTEAFF,once,NA,TRBJ1-1,TRBV18
TGTGCCAGCAAAGAACAGAACACTGAAGCTTTCTTT,CASKEQNTEAFF,NA,NA,TRBJ1-1,TRBV6-5
TGTGCCACCAGTCATGATCGGTTCGCGAACACCGGGGAGCTGTTTTTT,CATSHDRFANTGELFF,once,NA,TRBJ2-2,TRBV24-1
TGTGCCAGCAGTGTCAACGCAGAGGGCACTGAAGCTTTCTTT,CASSVNAEGTEAFF,NA,NA,TRBJ1-1,TRBV6-4
TGTGCCAGCAGTTGGGGGAACAGGGGTTCGCGGGTTCAGCCCCAGCATTTT,CASSWGNRGSRVQPQHF,NA,TRBD1,TRBJ1-5,TRBV2
TGCGCCAGCAGCGAAACCGGGACAGGGAATTCACCCCTCCACTTT,CASSETGTGNSPLHF,NA,TRBD1,TRBJ1-6,TRBV5-1
TGCGCCAGCAGCCAAGGTCGAGGGGGCCCTCTCTATGGCTACACCTTC,CASSQGRGGPLYGYTF,NA,TRBD1,TRBJ1-2,TRBV4-1
TGCGCCAGCAGCGCCGCGGGGGCCGGCGAGACCCAGTACTTC,CASSAAGAGETQYF,few,NA,TRBJ2-5,TRBV5-1
TGTGCCAGCAGCTTAGCCAGGGTAGAGGAAAAACTGTTTTTT,CASSLARVEEKLFF,NA,NA,TRBJ1-4,TRBV7-8
TGTGCCAGCAGCTCTATCGGCCGGGATACCTACGAGCAGTACTTC,CASSSIGRDTYEQYF,NA,NA,TRBJ2-7,TRBV11-2
TGTGCCAGCAGCCCCAACGACAGGCGACCCTATGGCTACACCTTC,CASSPNDRRPYGYTF,NA,NA,TRBJ1-2,TRBV3-1/TRBV3-2
TGTGCCAGCGGACTTATACCGGGACAGGGGAACTATGGCTACACCTTC,CASGLIPGQGNYGYTF,NA,TRBD1,TRBJ1-2,TRBV28
TGTGCCAGCTCAGCCGTAAATCCAACAGGGAGCAATCAGCCCCAGCATTTT,CASSAVNPTGSNQPQHF,few,NA,TRBJ1-5,TRBV18
TGTGCCAGCAGCCAAGCCCTCTGGCGGGGGCCGGAGGGGGCCAACGTCCTGACTTTC,CASSQALWRGPEGANVLTF,NA,NA,TRBJ2-6,TRBV3-1/TRBV3-2
TGTGCCAGCAGCTTCTTGGGACATCCCGCCTACGAGCAGTACTTC,CASSFLGHPAYEQYF,NA,NA,TRBJ2-7,TRBV11-1
TGCGCCAGCAGCCAAGTTGGGGGACACCGACCCTACGAGCAGTACTTC,CASSQVGGHRPYEQYF,NA,NA,TRBJ2-7,TRBV4-1
TGTGCCAGCAGCGTAGACAGCTCTGGAAACACCATATATTTT,CASSVDSSGNTIYF,once,NA,TRBJ1-3,TRBV9
TGCGCCAGCAACTTACCAGGATCAAACTATGGCTACACCTTC,CASNLPGSNYGYTF,NA,NA,TRBJ1-2,TRBV4-1